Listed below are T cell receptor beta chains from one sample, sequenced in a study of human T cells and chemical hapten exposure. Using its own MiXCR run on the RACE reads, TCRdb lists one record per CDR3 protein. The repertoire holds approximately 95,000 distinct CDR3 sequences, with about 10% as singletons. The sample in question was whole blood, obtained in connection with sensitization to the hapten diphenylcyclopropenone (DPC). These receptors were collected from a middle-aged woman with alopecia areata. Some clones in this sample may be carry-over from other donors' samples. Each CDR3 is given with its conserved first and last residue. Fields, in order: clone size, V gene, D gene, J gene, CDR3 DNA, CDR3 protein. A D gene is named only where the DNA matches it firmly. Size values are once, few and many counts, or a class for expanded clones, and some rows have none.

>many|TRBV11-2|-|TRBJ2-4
TGTGCCAGCAGCCCACCCGCGATGAGCATTCAGTACTTC
CASSPPAMSIQYF
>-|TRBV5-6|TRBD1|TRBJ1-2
TGTGCCAGCAGCCCACTAGGGACAGCGGACACCTATGGCTACACCTTC
CASSPLGTADTYGYTF
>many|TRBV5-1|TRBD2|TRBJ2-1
TGCGCCAGCAGCGGCGGGGGAGCCTACAATGAGCAGTTCTTC
CASSGGGAYNEQFF
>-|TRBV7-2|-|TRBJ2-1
TGTGCCAGCAGCTTAGCCCTCTTCCCCTACAATGAGCAGTTCTTC
CASSLALFPYNEQFF
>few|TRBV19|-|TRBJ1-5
TGTGCCAGTAGTATGGACGGTTTTGGCAATCAGCCCCAGCATTTT
CASSMDGFGNQPQHF
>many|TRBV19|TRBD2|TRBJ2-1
TGTGCCAGTAGTATAAGTTGGGGGGGTGAGCAGTTCTTC
CASSISWGGEQFF
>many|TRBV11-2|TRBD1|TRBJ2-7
TGTGCCAGCAGCCAGGGTCGGGACAGGGCCTACGAGCAGTACTTC
CASSQGRDRAYEQYF
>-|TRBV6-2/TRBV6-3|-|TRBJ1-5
TGTGCCAGCAGTTACGGGAGGGGCAATCAGCCCCAGCATTTT
CASSYGRGNQPQHF
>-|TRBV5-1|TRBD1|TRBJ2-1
TGCGCCAGCAGCTCTCCGGGACAGGGACTCAATGAGCAGTTCTTC
CASSSPGQGLNEQFF
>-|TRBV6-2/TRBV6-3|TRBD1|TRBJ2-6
TGTGCCAGCAGTTTCCGGGACAGGGGTCTTCCTGGGGCCAACGTCCTGACTTTC
CASSFRDRGLPGANVLTF
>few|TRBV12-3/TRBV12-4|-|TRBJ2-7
TGTGCCAGCAGTGCCTCAGCACTCCCCTCGAGGGAGCAGTACTTC
CASSASALPSREQYF
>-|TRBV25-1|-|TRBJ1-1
TGTGCCAGCAGATTATCGGGGACCGACACTGAAGCTTTCTTT
CASRLSGTDTEAFF
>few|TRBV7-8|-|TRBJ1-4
TGTGCCAGCAGAGGAGGGGGGGCCGGTGAAAAACTGTTTTTT
CASRGGGAGEKLFF
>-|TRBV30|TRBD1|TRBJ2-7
TGTGCCTGGAGCGAGACAGGGGGACCCTACGAGCAGTACTTC
CAWSETGGPYEQYF
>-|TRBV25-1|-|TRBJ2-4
TGTGCCAGCACGACAGCCAAAAACATTCAGTACTTC
CASTTAKNIQYF
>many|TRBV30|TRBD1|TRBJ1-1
TGTGCCTGCTTAAATGGACAGGGGAACACTGAAGCTTTCTTT
CACLNGQGNTEAFF
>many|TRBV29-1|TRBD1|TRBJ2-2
TGCAGCGTTGACAGGGGGTATACCGGGGAGCTGTTTTTT
CSVDRGYTGELFF
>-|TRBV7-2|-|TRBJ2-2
TGTGCCAGCAGCTTAGCGATTGGGGCGTCGGGGGAGCTGTTTTTT
CASSLAIGASGELFF
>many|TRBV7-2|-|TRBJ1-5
TGTGCCAGCAGCCCAGGGTCCAGGCAGCCCCAGCATTTT
CASSPGSRQPQHF
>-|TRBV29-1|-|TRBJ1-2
TGCAGCGTTGTGGGGGGCGCGGGGAACTATGGCTACACCTTC
CSVVGGAGNYGYTF